Shown below are 20 T cell receptor beta chains from a single sample sequenced in a study of low-dose radiotherapy and immunotherapy resistance in tumors. cDNA synthesis used a TRAV/TRBV-specific primer set for both chains. The TCRs were subjected to amplification over approximately 20 PCR cycles employing a constant-region primer in conjunction with a V-primer adapter. TCRdb used MiXCR to reprocess the reads, holding one entry per CDR3 protein. The table includes about 60,000 distinct CDR3 sequences, around 25% detected once. Time point denoted: before trial treatment. Sequences were derived from PBMCs, sampled before treatment. All receptors derive from a male donor with prostate cancer.

The rearrangement links TRBV7-6 to TRBJ2-2; unclear D gene. The CDR3 consists of 15 residues. The germline V and J ends were trimmed by 5 bases and 1 base, with 11 bases remaining between them. CDR1 SGHVS and CDR2 FNYEAQ come from the germline V gene. CDR3 sequence: CASSLTAKNTGELFF. The DNA for the CDR3 is TGTGCCAGCAGCCTCACGGCAAAGAACACCGGGGAGCTGTTTTTT.

There are many counts of this clonotype. This chain uses TRBV28 with TRBJ1-1; D gene uncertain. Deletions cut 5 bases from V and 2 bases from J, with 12 bases between. The CDR3 runs 14 residues. Germline values: CDR1 MDHEN, CDR2 SYDVKM. The CDR3 DNA reads as TGTGCCAGCAGTGCCTCCTGGGGTAACACTGAAGCTTTCTTT. Translating gives CASSASWGNTEAFF.

As concerns this clonotype: This likely traces to a read error, being one base from a far larger clone. The J gene is TRBJ2-7, the V gene TRBV27; 11 bases align to TRBD2. CDR3 size: 14 residues. V trimming: 4 bases; J trimming: 7 bases; junction bases outside the gene matches: 6. Germline V gives CDR1 MNHEY, CDR2 SMNVEV (reference sequence). The CDR3 region is CASSSSGGYNEQYF. The CDR3 nucleotides are TGTGCCAGCAGTTCTAGCGGGGGGTACAATGAGCAGTACTTC.

The chain combines TRBV20-1 with TRBJ1-5, with TRBD1 matching over 8 bases. CDR3 length: 15 residues. Trimming took 3 bases from V and 4 from J; bases not matched to a gene: 8. In germline, CDR1 is DFQATT, CDR2 SNEGSKA (reference sequence). CDR3 in DNA: TGCAGTGCTAGTAGGGGGCAGGGGGCGAATCAGCCCCAGCATTTT. Amino acids: CSASRGQGANQPQHF.

The J gene is TRBJ2-1, the V gene TRBV28; a weak D match, TRBD2 (6 bases). V gave up 9 bases and J gave up 1 base, with 19 bases separating them. The CDR3 is 16 amino acids. Per the germline V gene, CDR1 is MDHEN and CDR2 is SYDVKM. CDR3 DNA: TGTGCCAGTAATCAAAGGGCCCGGGGGTCCTACAATGAGCAGTTCTTC. The encoded protein is CASNQRARGSYNEQFF.

This clonotype was detected many times. The genes are TRBV23-1 and TRBJ2-7; 9 bases line up with TRBD1. TRBV23-1 has ORF status, its function being uncertain. Germline trimming cut 2 bases from V and 3 bases from J; bases unmatched to any gene: 8. The CDR3 covers 16 residues. CDR3 DNA: TGCGCCAGCAGTCAACAGGGACAGGGAGGGGACTACGAGCAGTACTTC. Translating it yields CASSQQGQGGDYEQYF.

The J gene is TRBJ2-5, the V gene TRBV28; D gene unclear. Trimming cost V 5 bases and J 7 bases, with 11 bases left between them. The V gene's germline CDR1 is MDHEN and CDR2 SYDVKM. The CDR3 loop spans 12 amino acids. CDR3 residues: CASSPSGRTQYF. In nucleotides, the CDR3 is TGTGCCAGCAGTCCCTCCGGAAGGACCCAGTACTTC.

Of note for this clonotype: Its ends do not fully match the called genes, so a read error is possible. This chain uses TRBV5-1 with TRBJ1-1; D may be TRBD1 (5 bases). This CDR3 contains 14 residues. Germline CDR1 SGHRS, CDR2 YFSETQ. As DNA, the CDR3 is TGTGCCAGCAGCTTCTCAGGGTCGAAGACTGAAGCCTTCTTT. It codes for CASSFSGSKTEAFF.

This clonotype is labeled medium-sized. The V call is TRBV2, the J call TRBJ2-2; D remains unclear. The CDR3 runs 15 residues. CDR1 and CDR2 from the germline V gene are SNHLY and FYNNEI. Trimming pared 2 bases from V and 4 bases from J, leaving 11 bases between. The CDR3: CASSETRQGTGELFF. CDR3 bases: TGTGCCAGCAGTGAAACCCGACAAGGCACCGGGGAGCTGTTTTTT.

This chain uses TRBV6-5 with TRBJ2-3; 8 positions agree with TRBD2. The CDR3 loop spans 14 amino acids. The junction had 4 bases not matched to a gene; V was cut back by 6 bases and J by 2 bases. Germline V gene lookup returns CDR1 MNHEY and CDR2 SVGAGI. The CDR3 is CASRYSGNTDTQYF. DNA for the CDR3: TGTGCCAGCAGATATAGCGGGAACACAGATACGCAGTATTTT.

This clonotype was recorded many times. The chain employs TRBV18 and TRBJ1-2, with a tentative D call TRBD1 (5 bases). The CDR3 sequence is 15 residues long. V shed 2 bases and J shed 7 bases, with 17 bases lying between them. Germline values: CDR1 KGHSH, CDR2 LQKENI. The DNA for the CDR3 is TGTGCCAGCTCACCAGGGTCCCAGGGTTCGACTGGCTACACCTTC. It is translated as CASSPGSQGSTGYTF.

This clonotype was observed many times. The chain carries TRBV4-1 and TRBJ2-1; D gene ambiguous. CDR1 MGHRA and CDR2 YSYEKL come from the germline V gene. V dropped 2 bases and J dropped 7 bases, with 3 bases sitting between them. CDR3 length equals 11 residues. The CDR3 DNA is TGCGCCAGCAGCCAAATGAATGAGCAGTTCTTC. Protein product: CASSQMNEQFF.

This clonotype has at least ten counts. The chain joins TRBV27 to TRBJ2-1, with TRBD2 matching 11 bases. This CDR3 region has 14 residues. Germline-derived CDR1 and CDR2 are MNHEY and SMNVEV (reference sequence). Trimming removed 10 bases from V and 8 bases from J; junction bases left unmatched: 10. The CDR3 here is CATKTSGMLDEQFF. Here the CDR3 DNA reads TGTGCCACAAAGACTAGCGGGATGCTGGATGAGCAGTTCTTC.

This clonotype occurred many times. The chain uses TRBV3-1 and TRBJ2-7; D uncertain. The CDR3 sequence is 13 residues long. CDR1 is LGHDT, CDR2 YNNKEL, per germline (reference sequence). Trimming stripped 1 base from V and 2 bases from J, with 6 bases between. In nucleotides, the CDR3 is TGTGCCAGCAGCCAAGGACTTACCTACGAGCAGTACTTC. Protein: CASSQGLTYEQYF.

This clonotype has at least ten counts. J is TRBJ2-7 and V is TRBV6-2 or TRBV6-3, with D possibly called TRBD1 or TRBD2 (5 bases each). Germline V CDR1 and CDR2: MNHEY, SVGEGT. V shed 5 bases and J shed 3 bases, with 17 bases lying between them. The CDR3 runs to 15 residues. CDR3 region: CASSLRDDTSYEQYF. CDR3 bases: TGTGCCAGCAGTCTCCGGGACGACACAAGCTACGAGCAGTACTTC.

The J gene is TRBJ2-7, the V gene TRBV5-1; TRBD2 aligns across 11 bases. The length of the CDR3 is 14 residues. Germline CDR1 SGHRS, CDR2 YFSETQ. After removal of 4 bases from V and 5 bases from J, the junction contained 5 bases not matched to a gene. The CDR3 sequence is CASSATSGSDEQYF. The CDR3 region has the DNA TGCGCCAGCAGCGCAACTAGCGGGAGCGACGAGCAGTACTTC.

This clonotype was detected ten times or more. The rearrangement links TRBV9 to TRBJ2-3; a weak D match, TRBD2 (6 bases). Trimming pared 3 bases from V and 4 bases from J, leaving 12 bases between. Germline loops: CDR1 SGDLS, CDR2 YYNGEE. The CDR3 consists of 14 residues. CDR3 in DNA: TGTGCCAGCAGCGCTTGGAGGGGCCCAGATACGCAGTATTTT. It encodes CASSAWRGPDTQYF.

This clonotype was counted at least ten times. The chain links TRBV29-1 to TRBJ2-3; tentatively, D is TRBD2 (6 bases). V lost 4 bases and J lost 5, with 13 bases in between. Looked up from germline, CDR1 is SQVTM and CDR2 is ANQGSEA. The CDR3 sequence is 13 residues long. DNA of the CDR3: TGCAGCGTTGGGTCCGGGGGTGGAGATACGCAGTATTTT. Its protein is CSVGSGGGDTQYF.

This clonotype was counted ten times or more. The chain is built from TRBV6-2 or TRBV6-3 and TRBJ1-1, with 8 bases aligning to TRBD1. The germline V gene encodes CDR1 MNHEY and CDR2 SVGEGT. Germline trimming cut 8 bases from V and 4 bases from J; bases unmatched to any gene: 0. The CDR3 sequence is 11 residues long. Here the CDR3 DNA reads TGTGCCAGCGGACAGGGCACTGAAGCTTTCTTT. Translation: CASGQGTEAFF.

Many counts were recorded for this clonotype. The chain joins TRBV30 to TRBJ2-6; D uncertain. There are 13 residues in the CDR3. The germline V and J ends were trimmed by 4 bases and 1 base, with 5 bases remaining between them. From germline, CDR1 is GTSNPN and CDR2 SVGIG (reference sequence). The CDR3 nucleotides read TGTGCCTGGACTACGTCTGGGGCCAACGTCCTGACTTTC. Protein: CAWTTSGANVLTF. The whole variable domain, filled in from reference TRBV30 and TRBJ2-6, reads SQTIHQWPATLVQPVGSPLSLECTVEGTSNPNLYWYRQAAGRGLQLLFYSVGIGQISSEVPQNLSASRPQDRQFILSSKKLLLSDSGFYLCAWTTSGANVLTFGAGSRLTVL.